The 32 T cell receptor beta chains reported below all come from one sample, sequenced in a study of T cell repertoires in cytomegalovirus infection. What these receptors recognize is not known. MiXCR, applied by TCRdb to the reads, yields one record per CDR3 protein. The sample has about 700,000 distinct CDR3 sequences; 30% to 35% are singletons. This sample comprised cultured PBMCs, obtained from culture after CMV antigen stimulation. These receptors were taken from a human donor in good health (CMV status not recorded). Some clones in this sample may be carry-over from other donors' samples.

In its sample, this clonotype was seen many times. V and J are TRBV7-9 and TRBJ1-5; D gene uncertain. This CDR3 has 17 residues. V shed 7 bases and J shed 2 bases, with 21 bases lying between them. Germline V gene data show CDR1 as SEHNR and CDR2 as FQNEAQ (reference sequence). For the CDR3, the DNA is TGTGCCAGCACCAATCCGTTGAGGGCTCGAGGCAATCAGCCCCAGCATTTT. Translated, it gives CASTNPLRARGNQPQHF.

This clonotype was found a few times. CDR3 nucleotides: TGCAGTGCAGGGGGGGCCTACAATGAGCAGTTCTTC. It yields the protein CSAGGAYNEQFF. The rearrangement links TRBV20-1 to TRBJ2-1; a weak D match, TRBD2 (7 bases). Germline loops: CDR1 DFQATT, CDR2 SNEGSKA (reference sequence). This CDR3 contains 12 residues. V gave up 6 bases and J gave up 2 bases, with 8 bases separating them.

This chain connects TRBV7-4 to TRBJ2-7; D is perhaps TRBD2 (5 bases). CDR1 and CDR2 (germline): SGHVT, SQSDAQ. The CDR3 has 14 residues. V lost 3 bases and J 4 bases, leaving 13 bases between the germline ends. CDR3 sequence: CASSFLEREYEQYF. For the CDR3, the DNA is TGTGCCAGCAGCTTTCTCGAAAGGGAGTACGAGCAGTACTTC.

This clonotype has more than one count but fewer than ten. Written as DNA, the CDR3 is TGCAGTGCTAGAGGTCCGGGAGGGACCCAGTACTTC. Its translation is CSARGPGGTQYF. The chain recombines TRBV20-1 with TRBJ2-5; 7 nucleotides match TRBD2. CDR1 is DFQATT and CDR2 is SNEGSKA in the germline V gene (reference sequence). The CDR3 length is 12 residues. V shed 1 base, J shed 7 bases, and the junction held 3 bases outside the gene matches.

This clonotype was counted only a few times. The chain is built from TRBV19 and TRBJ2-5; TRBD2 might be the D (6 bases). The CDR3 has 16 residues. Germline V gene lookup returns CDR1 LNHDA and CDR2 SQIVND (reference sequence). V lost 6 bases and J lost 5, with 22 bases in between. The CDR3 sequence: CASRGSSRDNLETQYF. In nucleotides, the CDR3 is TGTGCCAGTAGGGGCTCTTCGCGGGATAATCTTGAGACCCAGTACTTC.

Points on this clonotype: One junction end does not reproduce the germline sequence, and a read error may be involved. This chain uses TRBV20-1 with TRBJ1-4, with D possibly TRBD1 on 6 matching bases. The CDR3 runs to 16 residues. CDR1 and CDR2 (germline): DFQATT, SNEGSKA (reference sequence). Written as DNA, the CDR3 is TGCAGTGCCAGAGACAGGATCGTCGCAACTAATGAAAAACTGTTTTTT. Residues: CSARDRIVATNEKLFF.

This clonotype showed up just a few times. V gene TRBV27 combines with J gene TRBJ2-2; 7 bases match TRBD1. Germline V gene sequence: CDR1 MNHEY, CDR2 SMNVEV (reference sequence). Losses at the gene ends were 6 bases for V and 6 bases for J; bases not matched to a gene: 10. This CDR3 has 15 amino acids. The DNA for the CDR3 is TGTGCCAGCAGCAAAAGACAGGGAGCACCCGGGGAGCTGTTTTTT. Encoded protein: CASSKRQGAPGELFF.

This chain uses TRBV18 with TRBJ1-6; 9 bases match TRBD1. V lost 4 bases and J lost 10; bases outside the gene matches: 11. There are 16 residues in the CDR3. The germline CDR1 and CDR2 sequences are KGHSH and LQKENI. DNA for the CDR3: TGTGCCAGCTCACGGCCGGGACAGGGACGGTACTCACCCCTCCACTTT. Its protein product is CASSRPGQGRYSPLHF.

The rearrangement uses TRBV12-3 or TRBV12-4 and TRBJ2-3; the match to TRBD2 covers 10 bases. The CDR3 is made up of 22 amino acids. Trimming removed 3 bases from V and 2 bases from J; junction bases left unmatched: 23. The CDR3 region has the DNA TGTGCCAGCAGTTTTCTAGCGGGGGTACGGGTTTGGGGGAACAAGACCACAGATACGCAGTATTTT. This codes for CASSFLAGVRVWGNKTTDTQYF.

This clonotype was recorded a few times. As DNA, the CDR3 is TGTGCCAGCAGTGAAGAGGTCTACCGGTGGACCCAGTACTTC. The encoded protein is CASSEEVYRWTQYF. This chain connects TRBV6-1 to TRBJ2-5; D not resolved. In germline, CDR1 is MNHNS, CDR2 SASEGT. V gave up 1 base and J gave up 7 bases, with 13 bases separating them. The CDR3 sequence is 14 residues long.

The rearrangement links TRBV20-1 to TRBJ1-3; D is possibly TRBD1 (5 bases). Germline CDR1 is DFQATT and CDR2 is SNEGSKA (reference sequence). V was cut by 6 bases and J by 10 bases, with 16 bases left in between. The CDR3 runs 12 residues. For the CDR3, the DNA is TGCAGTGCCCCGGTCAGCCCAGGGACCATATATTTT. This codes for CSAPVSPGTIYF.

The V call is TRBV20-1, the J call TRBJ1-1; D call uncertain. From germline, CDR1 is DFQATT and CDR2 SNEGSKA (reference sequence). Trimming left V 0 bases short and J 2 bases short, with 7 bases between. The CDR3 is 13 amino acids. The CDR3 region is CSARETPNTEAFF. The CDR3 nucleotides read TGCAGTGCTAGAGAAACACCCAACACTGAAGCTTTCTTT.

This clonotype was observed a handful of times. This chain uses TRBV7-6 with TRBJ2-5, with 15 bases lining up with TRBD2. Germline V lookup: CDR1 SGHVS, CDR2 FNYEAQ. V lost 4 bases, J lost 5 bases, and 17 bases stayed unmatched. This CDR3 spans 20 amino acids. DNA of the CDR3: TGTGCCAGCAGCTCGCAATTAGTGGGGACTAGCGGGAGGATCAGGGAGACCCAGTACTTC. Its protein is CASSSQLVGTSGRIRETQYF. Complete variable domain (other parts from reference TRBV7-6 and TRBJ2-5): GAGVSQSPRYKVTKRGQDVALRCDPISGHVSLYWYRQALGQGPEFLTYFNYEAQQDKSGLPNDRFSAERPEGSISTLTIQRTEQRDSAMYRCASSSQLVGTSGRIRETQYFGPGTRLLVL.

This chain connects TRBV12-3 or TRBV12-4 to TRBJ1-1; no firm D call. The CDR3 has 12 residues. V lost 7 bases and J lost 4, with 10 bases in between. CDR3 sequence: CASTFGPTEAFF. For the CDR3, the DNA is TGTGCCAGCACCTTTGGGCCCACTGAAGCTTTCTTT.

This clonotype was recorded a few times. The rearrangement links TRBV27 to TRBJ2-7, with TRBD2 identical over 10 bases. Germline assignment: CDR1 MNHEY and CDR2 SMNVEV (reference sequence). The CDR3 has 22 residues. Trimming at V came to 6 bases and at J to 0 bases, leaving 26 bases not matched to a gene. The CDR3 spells CASSPQGLSRASGSRSSYEQYF. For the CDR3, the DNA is TGTGCCAGCAGCCCCCAGGGTCTCAGCCGAGCTAGCGGGAGTCGGAGCTCCTACGAGCAGTACTTC.

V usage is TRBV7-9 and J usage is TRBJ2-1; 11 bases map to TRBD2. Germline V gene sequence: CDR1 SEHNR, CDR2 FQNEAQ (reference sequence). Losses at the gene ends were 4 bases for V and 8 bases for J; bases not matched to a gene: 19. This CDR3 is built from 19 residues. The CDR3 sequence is CASSSPTSGRYRIGHEQFF. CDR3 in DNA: TGTGCCAGCAGCTCCCCCACTAGCGGGAGATATAGGATCGGCCATGAGCAGTTCTTC.

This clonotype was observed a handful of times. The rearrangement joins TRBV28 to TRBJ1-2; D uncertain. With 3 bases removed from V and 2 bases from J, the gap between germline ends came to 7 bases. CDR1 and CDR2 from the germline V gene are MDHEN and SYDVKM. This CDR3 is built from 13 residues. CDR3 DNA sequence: TGTGCCAGCAGTTTGTCCAGAAACTATGGCTACACCTTC. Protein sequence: CASSLSRNYGYTF.

CDR3 nucleotide sequence: TGCGCCAGCAGCCAAGACAGGACGCAGACTGAAGCTTTCTTT. Encoded protein: CASSQDRTQTEAFF. V is TRBV4-1 and J is TRBJ1-1; no firm D call. CDR1 is MGHRA, CDR2 YSYEKL, per germline. V lost 0 bases and J lost 5, with 10 bases in between. The length of the CDR3 is 14 residues.

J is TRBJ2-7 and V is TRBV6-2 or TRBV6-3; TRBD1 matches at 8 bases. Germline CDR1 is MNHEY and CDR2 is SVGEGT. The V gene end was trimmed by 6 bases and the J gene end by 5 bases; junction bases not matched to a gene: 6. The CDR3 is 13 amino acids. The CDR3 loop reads CASRRDRIDEQYF. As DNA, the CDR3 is TGTGCCAGCAGAAGGGACAGGATCGACGAGCAGTACTTC.

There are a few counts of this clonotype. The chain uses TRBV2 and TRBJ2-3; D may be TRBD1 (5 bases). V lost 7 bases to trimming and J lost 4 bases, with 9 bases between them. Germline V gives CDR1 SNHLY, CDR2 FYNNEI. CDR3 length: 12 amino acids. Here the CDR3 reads CASNPRADTQYF. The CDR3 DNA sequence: TGTGCCAGCAACCCCAGGGCAGATACGCAGTATTTT.

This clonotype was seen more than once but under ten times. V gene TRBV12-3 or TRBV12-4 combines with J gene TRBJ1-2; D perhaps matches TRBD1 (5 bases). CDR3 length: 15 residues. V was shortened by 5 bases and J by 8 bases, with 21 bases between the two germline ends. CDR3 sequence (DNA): TGTGCCAGCAGTCGATACCGGGACGGGCGACTGGGCTACACCTTC. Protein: CASSRYRDGRLGYTF.

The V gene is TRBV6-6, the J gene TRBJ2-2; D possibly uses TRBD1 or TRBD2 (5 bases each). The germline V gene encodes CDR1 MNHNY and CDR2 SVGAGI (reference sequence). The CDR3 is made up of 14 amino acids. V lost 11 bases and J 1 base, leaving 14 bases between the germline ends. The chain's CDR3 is CAGDGDVNTGELFF. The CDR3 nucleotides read TGTGCCGGCGATGGGGACGTGAACACCGGGGAGCTGTTTTTT.

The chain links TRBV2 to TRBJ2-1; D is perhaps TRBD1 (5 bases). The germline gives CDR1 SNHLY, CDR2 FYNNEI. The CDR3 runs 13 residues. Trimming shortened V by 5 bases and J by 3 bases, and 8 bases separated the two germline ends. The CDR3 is CASSSRVYNEQFF. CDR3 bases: TGTGCCAGCAGTAGCAGGGTCTACAATGAGCAGTTCTTC. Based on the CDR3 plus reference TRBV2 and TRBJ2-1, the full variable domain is EPEVTQTPSHQVTQMGQEVILRCVPISNHLYFYWYRQILGQKVEFLVSFYNNEISEKSEIFDDQFSVERPDGSNFTLKIRSTKLEDSAMYFCASSSRVYNEQFFGPGTRLTVL.

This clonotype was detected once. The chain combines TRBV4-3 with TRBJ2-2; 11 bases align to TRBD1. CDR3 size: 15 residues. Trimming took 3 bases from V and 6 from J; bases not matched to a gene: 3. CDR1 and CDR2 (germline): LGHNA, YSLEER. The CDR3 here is CASSHGTGGAGELFF. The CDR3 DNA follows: TGCGCCAGCAGCCACGGGACAGGGGGGGCCGGGGAGCTGTTTTTT.

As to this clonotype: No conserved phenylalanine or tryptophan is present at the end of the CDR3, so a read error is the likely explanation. As DNA, the CDR3 is TGCGCCAGCAGCCAAGAATGGCCGAACACTGAAGCTTTCCTT. It specifies CASSQEWPNTEAFL. The rearrangement links TRBV4-1 to TRBJ1-1; no clear D. The germline CDR1 and CDR2 sequences are MGHRA and YSYEKL. V was cut by 0 bases and J by 1 base, with 6 bases left in between. The CDR3 has 14 amino acids.

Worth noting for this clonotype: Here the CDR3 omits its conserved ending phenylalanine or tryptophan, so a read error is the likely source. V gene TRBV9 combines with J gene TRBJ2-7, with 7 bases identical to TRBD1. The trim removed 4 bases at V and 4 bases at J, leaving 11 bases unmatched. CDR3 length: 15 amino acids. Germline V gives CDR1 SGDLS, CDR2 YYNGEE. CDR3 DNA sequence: TGTGCCAGCAGCAACGCTCTCGGGACAGAGTACGAGCAGTACTCC. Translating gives CASSNALGTEYEQYS.

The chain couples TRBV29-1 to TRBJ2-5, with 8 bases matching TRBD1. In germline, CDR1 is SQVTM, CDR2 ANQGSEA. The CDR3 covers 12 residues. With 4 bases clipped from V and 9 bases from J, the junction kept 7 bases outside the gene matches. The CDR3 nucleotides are TGCAGCGTTGGGGACAGGTTAGGGGCCCAGTACTTC. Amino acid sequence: CSVGDRLGAQYF.

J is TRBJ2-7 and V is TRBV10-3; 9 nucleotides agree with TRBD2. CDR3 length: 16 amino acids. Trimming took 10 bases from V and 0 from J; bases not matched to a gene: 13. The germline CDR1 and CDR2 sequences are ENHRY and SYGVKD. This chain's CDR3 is CASGGGEGGPSYEQYF. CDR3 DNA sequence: TGTGCCAGCGGGGGGGGGGAGGGGGGTCCCTCCTACGAGCAGTACTTC.

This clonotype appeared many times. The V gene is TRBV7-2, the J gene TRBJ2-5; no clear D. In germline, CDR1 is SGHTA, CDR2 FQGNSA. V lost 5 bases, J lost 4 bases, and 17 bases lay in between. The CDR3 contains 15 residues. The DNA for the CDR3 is TGTGCCAGCAGCCCTACCCGTGCGAATGGAGAGACCCAGTACTTC. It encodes CASSPTRANGETQYF.

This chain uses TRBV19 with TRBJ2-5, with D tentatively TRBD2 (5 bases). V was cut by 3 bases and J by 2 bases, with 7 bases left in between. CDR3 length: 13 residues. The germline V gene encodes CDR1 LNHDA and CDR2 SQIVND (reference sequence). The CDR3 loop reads CASSMDLQETQYF. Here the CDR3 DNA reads TGTGCCAGTAGTATGGACTTACAAGAGACCCAGTACTTC.

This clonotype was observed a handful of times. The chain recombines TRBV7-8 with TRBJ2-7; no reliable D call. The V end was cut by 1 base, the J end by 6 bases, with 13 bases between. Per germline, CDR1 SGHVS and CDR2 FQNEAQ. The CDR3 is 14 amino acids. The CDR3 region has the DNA TGTGCCAGCAGCTTAGTTGTTGACGTTGGCGAGCAGTACTTC. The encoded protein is CASSLVVDVGEQYF.

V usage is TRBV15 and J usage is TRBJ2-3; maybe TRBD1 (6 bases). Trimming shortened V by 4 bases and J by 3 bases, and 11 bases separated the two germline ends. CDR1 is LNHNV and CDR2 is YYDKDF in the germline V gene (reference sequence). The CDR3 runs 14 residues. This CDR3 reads CATSTTGLTDTQYF. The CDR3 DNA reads TGTGCCACCAGCACAACAGGGTTGACAGATACGCAGTATTTT. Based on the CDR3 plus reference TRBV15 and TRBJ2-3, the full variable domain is DAMVIQNPRYQVTQFGKPVTLSCSQTLNHNVMYWYQQKSSQAPKLLFHYYDKDFNNEADTPDNFQSRRPNTSFCFLDIRSPGLGDTAMYLCATSTTGLTDTQYFGPGTRLTVL.